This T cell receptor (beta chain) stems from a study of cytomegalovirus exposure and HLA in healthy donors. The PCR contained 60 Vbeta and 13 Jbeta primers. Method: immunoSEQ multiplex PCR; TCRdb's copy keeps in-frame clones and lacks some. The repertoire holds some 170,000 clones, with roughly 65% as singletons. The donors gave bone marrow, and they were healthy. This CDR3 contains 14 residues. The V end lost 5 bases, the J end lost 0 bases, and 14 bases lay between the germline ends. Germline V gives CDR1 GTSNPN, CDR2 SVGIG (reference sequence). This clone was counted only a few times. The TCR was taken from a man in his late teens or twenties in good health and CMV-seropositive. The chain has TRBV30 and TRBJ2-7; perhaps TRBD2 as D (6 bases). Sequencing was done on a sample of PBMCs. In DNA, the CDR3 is TGTGCCTGGTCTAGCGCCTCGCTCTCCTACGAGCAGTACGTC. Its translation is CAWSSASLSYEQYV.